This T cell receptor beta chain was sequenced in a study of shared clonotypes between healthy human individuals. Naive CD8 cells were CD45RO-negative, positively selected for CCR7, excluding terminally differentiated effector memory CD45RA+ cells. Authors' data handling: Filtering differed because ImmunoSEQ produced junction-only sequences that carried no quality scores. Assay: immunoSEQ multiplex PCR; the TCRdb copy retains only in-frame clones and omits some. That table gives V, J and clone size, and the DNA gave D and trimming. The sample has fewer than 1 million clones, roughly 96% seen once. The CDR3 has 16 amino acids. V shed 5 bases and J 3 bases; nucleotides not matched to a gene: 7. Germline V gives CDR1 SGHVS, CDR2 FQNEAQ.

The genes are TRBV7-8 and TRBJ2-2, with 9 bases fitting TRBD2. This clonotype was sampled from a young man in good health. Sequences were obtained from naive CD8+ T cells sorted from blood. CDR3 sequence (DNA): TGTGCCAGCAGCCCCTTTAGCGGGAGTGACACCGGGGAGCTGTTTTTT. It is translated as CASSPFSGSDTGELFF.